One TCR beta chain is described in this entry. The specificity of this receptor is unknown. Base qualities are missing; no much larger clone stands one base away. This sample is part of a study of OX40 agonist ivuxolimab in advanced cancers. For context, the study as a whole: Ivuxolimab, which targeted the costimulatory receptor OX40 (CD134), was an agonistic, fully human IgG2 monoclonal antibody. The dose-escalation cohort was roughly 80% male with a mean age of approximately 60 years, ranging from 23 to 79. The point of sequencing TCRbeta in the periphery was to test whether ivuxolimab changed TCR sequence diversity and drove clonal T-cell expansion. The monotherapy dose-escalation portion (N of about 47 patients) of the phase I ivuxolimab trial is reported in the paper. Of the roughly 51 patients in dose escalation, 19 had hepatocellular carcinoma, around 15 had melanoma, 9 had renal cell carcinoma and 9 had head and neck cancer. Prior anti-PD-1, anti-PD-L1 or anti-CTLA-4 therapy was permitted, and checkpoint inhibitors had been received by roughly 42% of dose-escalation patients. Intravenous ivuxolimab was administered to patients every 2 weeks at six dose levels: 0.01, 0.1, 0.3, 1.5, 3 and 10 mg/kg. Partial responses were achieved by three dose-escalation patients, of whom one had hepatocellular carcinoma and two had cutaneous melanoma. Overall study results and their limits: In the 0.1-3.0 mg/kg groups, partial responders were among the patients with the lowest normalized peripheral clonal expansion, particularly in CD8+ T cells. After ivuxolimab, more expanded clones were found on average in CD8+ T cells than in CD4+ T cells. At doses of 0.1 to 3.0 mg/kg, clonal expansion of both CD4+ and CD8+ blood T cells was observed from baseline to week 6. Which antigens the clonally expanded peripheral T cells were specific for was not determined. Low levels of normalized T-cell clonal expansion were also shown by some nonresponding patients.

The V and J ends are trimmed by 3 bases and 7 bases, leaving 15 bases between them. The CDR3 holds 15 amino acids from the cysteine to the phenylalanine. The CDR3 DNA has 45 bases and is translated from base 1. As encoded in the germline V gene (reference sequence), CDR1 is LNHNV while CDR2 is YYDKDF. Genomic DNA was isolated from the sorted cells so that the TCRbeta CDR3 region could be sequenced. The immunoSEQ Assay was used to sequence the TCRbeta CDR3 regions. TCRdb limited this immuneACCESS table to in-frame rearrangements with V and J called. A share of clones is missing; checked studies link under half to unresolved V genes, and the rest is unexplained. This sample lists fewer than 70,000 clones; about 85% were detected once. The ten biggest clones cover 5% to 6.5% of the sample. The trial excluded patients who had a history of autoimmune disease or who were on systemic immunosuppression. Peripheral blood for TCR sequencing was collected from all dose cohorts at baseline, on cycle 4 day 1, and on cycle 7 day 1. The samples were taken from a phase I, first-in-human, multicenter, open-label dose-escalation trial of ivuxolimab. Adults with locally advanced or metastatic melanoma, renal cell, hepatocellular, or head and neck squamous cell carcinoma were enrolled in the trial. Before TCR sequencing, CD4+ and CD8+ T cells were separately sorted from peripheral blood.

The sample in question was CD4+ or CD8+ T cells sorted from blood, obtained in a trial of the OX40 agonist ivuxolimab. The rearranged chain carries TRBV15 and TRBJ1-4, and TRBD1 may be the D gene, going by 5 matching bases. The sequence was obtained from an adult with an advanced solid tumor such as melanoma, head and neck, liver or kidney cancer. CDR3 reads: CATSRSIGGSEKLFF. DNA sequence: TGTGCCACCAGCAGGTCCATTGGGGGGAGTGAAAAACTGTTTTTT.